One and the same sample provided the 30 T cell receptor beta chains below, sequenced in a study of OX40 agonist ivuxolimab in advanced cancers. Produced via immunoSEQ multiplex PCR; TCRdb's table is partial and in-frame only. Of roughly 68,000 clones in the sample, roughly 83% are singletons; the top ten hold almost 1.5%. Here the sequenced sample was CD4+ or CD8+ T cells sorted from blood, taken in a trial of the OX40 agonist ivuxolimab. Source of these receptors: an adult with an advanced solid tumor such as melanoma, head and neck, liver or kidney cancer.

CDR3 residues: CATSRDPGADEQYF. In DNA form, the CDR3 reads TGTGCCACCAGCAGAGATCCGGGGGCAGACGAGCAGTACTTC. The J gene is TRBJ2-7, the V gene TRBV15, with D perhaps TRBD1 or TRBD2 (6 bases each). The CDR3 contains 14 residues. CDR1 LNHNV and CDR2 YYDKDF come from the germline V gene (reference sequence). Trimming pared 0 bases from V and 5 bases from J, leaving 11 bases between.

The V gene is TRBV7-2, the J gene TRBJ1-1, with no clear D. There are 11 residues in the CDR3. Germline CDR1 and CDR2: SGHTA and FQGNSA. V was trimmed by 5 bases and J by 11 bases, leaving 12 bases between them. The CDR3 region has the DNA TGTGCCAGCAGCCCTCTTTACGGGGCTTTCTTT. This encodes CASSPLYGAFF.

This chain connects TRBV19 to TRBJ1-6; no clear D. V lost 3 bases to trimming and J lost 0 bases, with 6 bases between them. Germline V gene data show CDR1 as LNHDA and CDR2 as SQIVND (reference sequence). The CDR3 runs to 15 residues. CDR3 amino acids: CASSMGSSYNSPLHF. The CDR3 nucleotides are TGTGCCAGTAGTATGGGGAGCTCCTATAATTCACCCCTCCACTTT.

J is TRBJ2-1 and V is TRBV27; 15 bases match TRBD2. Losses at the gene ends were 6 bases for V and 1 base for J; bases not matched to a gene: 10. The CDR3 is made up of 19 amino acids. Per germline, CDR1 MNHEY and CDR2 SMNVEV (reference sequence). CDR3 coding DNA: TGTGCCAGCAGCCAAATCGGACTAGCGGGGGGGAATTCCTACAATGAGCAGTTCTTC. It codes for CASSQIGLAGGNSYNEQFF.

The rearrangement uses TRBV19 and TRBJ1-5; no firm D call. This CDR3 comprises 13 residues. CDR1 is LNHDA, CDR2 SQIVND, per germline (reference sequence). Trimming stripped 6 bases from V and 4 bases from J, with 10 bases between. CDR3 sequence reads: CASSRRINQPQHF. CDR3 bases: TGTGCCAGTAGCCGCCGGATAAATCAGCCCCAGCATTTT.

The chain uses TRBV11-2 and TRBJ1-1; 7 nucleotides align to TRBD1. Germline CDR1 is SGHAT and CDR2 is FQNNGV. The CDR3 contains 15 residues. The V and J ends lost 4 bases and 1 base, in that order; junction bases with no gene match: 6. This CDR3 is CASSSPGGGNTEAFF. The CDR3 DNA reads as TGTGCCAGCAGCTCCCCAGGGGGAGGGAACACTGAAGCTTTCTTT.

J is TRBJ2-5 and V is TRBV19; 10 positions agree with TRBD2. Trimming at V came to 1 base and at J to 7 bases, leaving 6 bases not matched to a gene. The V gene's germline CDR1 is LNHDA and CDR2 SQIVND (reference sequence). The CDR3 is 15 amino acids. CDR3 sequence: CASSIGGTSVATQYF. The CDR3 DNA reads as TGTGCCAGTAGTATAGGCGGGACTAGCGTGGCGACCCAGTACTTC.

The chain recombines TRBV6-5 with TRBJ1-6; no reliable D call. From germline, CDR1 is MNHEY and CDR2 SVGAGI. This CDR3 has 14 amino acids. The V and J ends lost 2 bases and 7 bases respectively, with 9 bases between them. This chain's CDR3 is CASSYERNNSPLHF. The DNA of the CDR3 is TGTGCCAGCAGTTACGAGAGAAACAATTCACCCCTCCACTTT.

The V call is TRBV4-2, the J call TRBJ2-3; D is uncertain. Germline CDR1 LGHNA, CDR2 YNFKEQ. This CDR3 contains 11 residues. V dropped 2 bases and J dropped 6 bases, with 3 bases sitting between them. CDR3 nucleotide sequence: TGTGCCAGCAGCCAACGGGATACGCAGTATTTT. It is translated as CASSQRDTQYF.

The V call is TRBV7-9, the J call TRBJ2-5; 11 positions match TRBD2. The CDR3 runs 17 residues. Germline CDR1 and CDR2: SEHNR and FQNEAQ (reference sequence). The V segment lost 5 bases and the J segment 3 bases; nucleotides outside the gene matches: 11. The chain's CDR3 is CASSRPGASGGKETQYF. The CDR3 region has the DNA TGTGCCAGCAGCCGCCCGGGTGCTAGCGGGGGGAAAGAGACCCAGTACTTC.

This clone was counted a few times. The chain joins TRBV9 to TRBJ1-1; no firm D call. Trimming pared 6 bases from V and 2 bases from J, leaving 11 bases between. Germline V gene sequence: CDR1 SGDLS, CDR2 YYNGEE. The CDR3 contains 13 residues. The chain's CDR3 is CASKGQPNTEAFF. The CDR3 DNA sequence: TGTGCCAGCAAAGGGCAGCCTAACACTGAAGCTTTCTTT.

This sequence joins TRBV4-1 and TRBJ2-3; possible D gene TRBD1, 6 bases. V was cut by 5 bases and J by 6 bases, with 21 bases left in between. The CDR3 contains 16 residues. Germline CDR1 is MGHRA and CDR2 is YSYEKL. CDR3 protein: CASSEGPSLGADTQYF. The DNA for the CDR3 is TGCGCCAGCAGCGAGGGTCCATCACTGGGGGCGGATACGCAGTATTTT.

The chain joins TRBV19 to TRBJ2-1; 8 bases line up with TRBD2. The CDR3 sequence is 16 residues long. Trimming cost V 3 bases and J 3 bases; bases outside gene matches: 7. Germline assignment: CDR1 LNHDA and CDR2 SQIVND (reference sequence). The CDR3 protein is CASSIKTSGGYNEQFF. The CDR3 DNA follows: TGTGCCAGTAGTATCAAAACTAGCGGAGGCTACAATGAGCAGTTCTTC.

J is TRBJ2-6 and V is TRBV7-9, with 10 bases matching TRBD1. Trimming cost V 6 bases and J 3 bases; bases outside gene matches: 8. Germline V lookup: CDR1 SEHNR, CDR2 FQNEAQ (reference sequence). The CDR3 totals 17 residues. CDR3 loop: CASRTGTGVGGANVLTF. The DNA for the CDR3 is TGTGCCAGCAGGACCGGGACAGGGGTTGGTGGGGCCAACGTCCTGACTTTC.

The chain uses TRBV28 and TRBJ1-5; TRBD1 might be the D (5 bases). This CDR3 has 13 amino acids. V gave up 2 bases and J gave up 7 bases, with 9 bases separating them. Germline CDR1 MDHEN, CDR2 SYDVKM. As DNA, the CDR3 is TGTGCCAGCAGTTTAATGGGGGGGCAGCCCCAGCATTTT. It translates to CASSLMGGQPQHF. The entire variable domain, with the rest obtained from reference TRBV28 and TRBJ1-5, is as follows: DVKVTQSSRYLVKRTGEKVFLECVQDMDHENMFWYRQDPGLGLRLIYFSYDVKMKEKGDIPEGYSVSREKKERFSLILESASTNQTSMYLCASSLMGGQPQHFGDGTRLSIL.

The CDR3 sequence is CASHRGILSYGYTF. For the CDR3, the DNA is TGTGCCAGCCACAGGGGGATCCTTTCCTATGGCTACACCTTC. The V and J genes are TRBV6-5 and TRBJ1-2; 8 bases line up with TRBD1. Germline CDR1 and CDR2: MNHEY and SVGAGI. Unmatched junction bases numbered 9, after V lost 8 bases and J lost 4 bases. This CDR3 spans 14 amino acids.

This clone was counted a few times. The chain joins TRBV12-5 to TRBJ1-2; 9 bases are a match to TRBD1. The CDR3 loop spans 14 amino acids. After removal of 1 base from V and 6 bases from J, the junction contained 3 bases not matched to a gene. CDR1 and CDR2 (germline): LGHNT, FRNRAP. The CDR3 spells CASGLAGTGNGYTF. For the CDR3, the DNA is TGTGCTAGTGGTTTGGCAGGGACAGGGAATGGCTACACCTTC.

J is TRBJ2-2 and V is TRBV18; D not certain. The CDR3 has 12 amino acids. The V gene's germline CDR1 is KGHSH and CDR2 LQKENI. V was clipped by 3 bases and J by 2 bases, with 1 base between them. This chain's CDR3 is CASSPNTGELFF. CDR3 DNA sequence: TGTGCCAGCTCACCTAACACCGGGGAGCTGTTTTTT. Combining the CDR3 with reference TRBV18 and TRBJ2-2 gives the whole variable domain NAGVMQNPRHLVRRRGQEARLRCSPMKGHSHVYWYRQLPEEGLKFMVYLQKENIIDESGMPKERFSAEFPKEGPSILRIQQVVRGDSAAYFCASSPNTGELFFGEGSRLTVL.

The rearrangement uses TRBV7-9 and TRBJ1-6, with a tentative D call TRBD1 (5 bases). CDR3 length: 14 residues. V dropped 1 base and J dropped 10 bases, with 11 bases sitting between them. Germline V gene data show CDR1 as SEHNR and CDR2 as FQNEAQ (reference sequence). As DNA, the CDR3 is TGTGCCAGCAGCTTAGAGGGGCAGGGATCACCCCTCCACTTT. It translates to CASSLEGQGSPLHF.

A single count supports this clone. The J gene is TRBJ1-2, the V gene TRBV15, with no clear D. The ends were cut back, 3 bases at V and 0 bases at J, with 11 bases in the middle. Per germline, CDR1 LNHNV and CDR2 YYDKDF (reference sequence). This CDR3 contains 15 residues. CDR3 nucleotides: TGTGCCACCAGCAGGGCTCTCTCTACTAACTATGGCTACACCTTC. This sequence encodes CATSRALSTNYGYTF.

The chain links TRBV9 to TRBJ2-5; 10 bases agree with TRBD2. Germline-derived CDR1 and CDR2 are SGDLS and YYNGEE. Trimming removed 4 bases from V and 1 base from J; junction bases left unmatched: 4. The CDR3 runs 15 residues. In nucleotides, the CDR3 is TGTGCCAGCAGCCAGACTAGCGGGTTCCAAGAGACCCAGTACTTC. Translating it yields CASSQTSGFQETQYF.

The CDR3 protein is CASTDGVPYNSPLHF. Written as DNA, the CDR3 is TGTGCCAGCACTGACGGAGTTCCCTATAATTCACCCCTCCACTTT. The rearrangement joins TRBV6-5 to TRBJ1-6, with D unresolved. In germline, CDR1 is MNHEY, CDR2 SVGAGI. V was pared by 7 bases and J by 2 bases, with 12 bases between. The CDR3 totals 15 residues.

CDR3 loop: CASSPGGRRYNEQFF. CDR3 DNA sequence: TGTGCCAGCAGCCCGGGGGGCCGGCGGTACAATGAGCAGTTCTTC. The V call is TRBV6-5, the J call TRBJ2-1; D may be TRBD2 (7 bases). CDR1 is MNHEY and CDR2 is SVGAGI in the germline V gene. The CDR3 loop spans 15 amino acids. V dropped 6 bases and J dropped 4 bases, with 16 bases sitting between them.

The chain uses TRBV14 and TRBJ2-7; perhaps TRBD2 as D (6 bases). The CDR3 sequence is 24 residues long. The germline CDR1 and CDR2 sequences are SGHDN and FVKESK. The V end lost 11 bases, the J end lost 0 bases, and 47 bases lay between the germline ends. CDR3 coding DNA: TGTGCCTTCATGGGCTTGAATGAGGCGAGGGAATGCGGGAACAGCCGGATGACCTCCTACGAGCAGTACTTC. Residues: CAFMGLNEARECGNSRMTSYEQYF.

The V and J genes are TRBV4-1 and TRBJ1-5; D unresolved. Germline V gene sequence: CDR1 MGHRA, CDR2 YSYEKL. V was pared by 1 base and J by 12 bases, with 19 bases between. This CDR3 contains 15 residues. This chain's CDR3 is CASSQGYQADGFQHF. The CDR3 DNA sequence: TGCGCCAGCAGCCAAGGGTATCAGGCCGACGGGTTCCAGCATTTT.

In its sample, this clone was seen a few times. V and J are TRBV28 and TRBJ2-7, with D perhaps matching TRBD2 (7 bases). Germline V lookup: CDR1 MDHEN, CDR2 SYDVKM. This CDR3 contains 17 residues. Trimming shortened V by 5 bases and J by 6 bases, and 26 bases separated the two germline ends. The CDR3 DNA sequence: TGTGCCAGCAGTCCCGAGGGGGGGCGAAGGCTCCTAGGCGAGCAGTACTTC. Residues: CASSPEGGRRLLGEQYF.

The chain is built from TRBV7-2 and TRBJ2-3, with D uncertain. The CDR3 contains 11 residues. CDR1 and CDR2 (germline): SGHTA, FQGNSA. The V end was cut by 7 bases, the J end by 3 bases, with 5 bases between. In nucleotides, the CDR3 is TGTGCCAGCATCAAAACAGATACGCAGTATTTT. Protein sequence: CASIKTDTQYF. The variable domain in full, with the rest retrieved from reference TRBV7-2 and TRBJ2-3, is GAGVSQSPSNKVTEKGKDVELRCDPISGHTALYWYRQSLGQGLEFLIYFQGNSAPDKSGLPSDRFSAERTGGSVSTLTIQRTQQEDSAVYLCASIKTDTQYFGPGTRLTVL.

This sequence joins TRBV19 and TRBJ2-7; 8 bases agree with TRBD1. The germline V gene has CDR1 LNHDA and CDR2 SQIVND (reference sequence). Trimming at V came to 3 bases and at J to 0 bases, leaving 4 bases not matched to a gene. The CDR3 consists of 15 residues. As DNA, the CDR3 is TGTGCCAGTAGTATCCGGACAGGGATCTCCTACGAGCAGTACTTC. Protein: CASSIRTGISYEQYF.

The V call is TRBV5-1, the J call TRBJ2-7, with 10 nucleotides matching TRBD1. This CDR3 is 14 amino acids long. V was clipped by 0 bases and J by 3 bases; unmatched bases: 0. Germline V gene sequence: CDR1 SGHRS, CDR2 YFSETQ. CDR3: CASSLGTGGYEQYF. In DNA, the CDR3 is TGCGCCAGCAGCTTGGGGACAGGGGGCTACGAGCAGTACTTC.

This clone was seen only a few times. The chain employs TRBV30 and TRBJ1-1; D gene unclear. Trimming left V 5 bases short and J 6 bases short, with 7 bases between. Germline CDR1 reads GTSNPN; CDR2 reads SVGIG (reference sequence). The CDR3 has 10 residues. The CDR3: CAWGKPEAFF. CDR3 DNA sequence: TGTGCCTGGGGTAAGCCTGAAGCTTTCTTT.